These 32 T cell receptor beta chains share one sample of origin, sequenced in a study of beta chain features in type 1 diabetes. Reverse transcribing all isolated RNA meant expressed TCRB transcripts were sequenced. Only in-frame clones appear in the TCRdb table, and some are missing; sequencing was by immunoSEQ multiplex PCR. Of approximately 170,000 clones listed, over 7.5% are singletons. Sequencing used central memory CD4+ T cells from blood. The receptor source for this set is a young woman in good health.

The V and J genes are TRBV18 and TRBJ2-7, with TRBD2 matching over 14 bases. The germline V gene has CDR1 KGHSH and CDR2 LQKENI. This CDR3 spans 16 amino acids. J gave up 0 bases and V 5 bases, and 3 bases lay outside the gene matches. The CDR3 loop is CASSVGTSGSSYEQYF. The DNA for the CDR3 is TGTGCCAGCTCAGTTGGGACTAGCGGGAGCTCCTACGAGCAGTACTTC.

The V and J genes are TRBV4-2 and TRBJ2-3; 9 bases align to TRBD2. The J segment lost 3 bases and the V segment lost 1 base, leaving 2 bases of the junction unmatched. The CDR3 has 15 amino acids. Germline assignment: CDR1 LGHNA and CDR2 YNFKEQ. CDR3 bases: TGTGCCAGCAGCCAAGCTAGCGGGGTTACAGATACGCAGTATTTT. Translation: CASSQASGVTDTQYF.

The rearrangement uses TRBV7-2 and TRBJ1-5; the D gene is possibly TRBD1 (6 bases). This CDR3 has 16 residues. Trimming took off 5 bases at V and 4 bases at J, with 18 bases between the two ends. CDR1 is SGHTA, CDR2 FQGNSA, per germline. The CDR3 reads CASSLSGGPRNQPQHF. Here the CDR3 DNA reads TGTGCCAGCAGCCTCTCGGGGGGCCCCAGAAATCAGCCCCAGCATTTT. The complete variable domain, with remaining parts taken from reference TRBV7-2 and TRBJ1-5, reads GAGVSQSPSNKVTEKGKDVELRCDPISGHTALYWYRQSLGQGLEFLIYFQGNSAPDKSGLPSDRFSAERTGGSVSTLTIQRTQQEDSAVYLCASSLSGGPRNQPQHFGDGTRLSIL.

As to this clone: The same CDR3 is also encoded by other DNA sequences in this sample. The rearrangement uses TRBV18 and TRBJ1-2, with D uncertain. The V gene lost 2 bases and the J gene lost 0 bases, with 4 bases spanning the gap. Germline lookup yields CDR1 KGHSH and CDR2 LQKENI. The length of the CDR3 is 13 residues. The CDR3 is CASSPDTNYGYTF. The CDR3 nucleotides read TGTGCCAGCTCACCAGACACTAACTATGGCTACACCTTC.

The chain joins TRBV18 to TRBJ2-1; D perhaps matches TRBD2 (5 bases). Trimming removed 3 bases at V and 6 bases at J, with 18 bases between. In germline, CDR1 is KGHSH, CDR2 LQKENI. The CDR3 is 16 residues long. The CDR3 here is CASSPLGAASGNEQFF. In nucleotides, the CDR3 is TGTGCCAGCTCACCCTTGGGAGCTGCTTCAGGCAATGAGCAGTTCTTC. Based on the CDR3 plus reference TRBV18 and TRBJ2-1, the full variable domain is NAGVMQNPRHLVRRRGQEARLRCSPMKGHSHVYWYRQLPEEGLKFMVYLQKENIIDESGMPKERFSAEFPKEGPSILRIQQVVRGDSAAYFCASSPLGAASGNEQFFGPGTRLTVL.

The V call is TRBV7-2, the J call TRBJ2-1; 7 bases agree with TRBD2. CDR3 length equals 15 residues. The trim removed 3 bases at V and 6 bases at J, leaving 8 bases unmatched. Looked up from germline, CDR1 is SGHTA and CDR2 is FQGNSA. The CDR3 nucleotides read TGTGCCAGCAGCTTCTGGGGAGGGAAGGGCAATGAGCAGTTCTTC. It is translated as CASSFWGGKGNEQFF.

The chain joins TRBV5-1 to TRBJ2-1, with TRBD2 matching over 8 bases. CDR3 length: 15 amino acids. Trimming removed 7 bases from V and 0 bases from J; junction bases left unmatched: 6. The germline CDR1 and CDR2 sequences are SGHRS and YFSETQ. CDR3 region: CASSHSGDSYNEQFF. The CDR3 DNA is TGCGCCAGCTCCCATAGCGGGGACTCCTACAATGAGCAGTTCTTC.

J is TRBJ2-4 and V is TRBV5-6; a possible D gene is TRBD1 (5 bases). V was trimmed by 1 base and J by 2 bases, leaving 13 bases between them. The CDR3 contains 16 residues. Germline V lookup: CDR1 SGHDT, CDR2 YYEEEE. The chain's CDR3 is CASSLLGDASKNIQYF. CDR3 bases: TGTGCCAGCAGCTTGCTAGGGGATGCGTCCAAAAACATTCAGTACTTC.

This sequence joins TRBV18 and TRBJ1-3; a weak D match, TRBD1 (5 bases). Germline assignment: CDR1 KGHSH and CDR2 LQKENI. Trimming removed 3 bases at V and 2 bases at J, with 11 bases between. This CDR3 contains 15 residues. DNA for the CDR3: TGTGCCAGCTCACCCGCCGGGGGAACTGGAAACACCATATATTTT. Translating gives CASSPAGGTGNTIYF.

The V gene is TRBV15, the J gene TRBJ2-1; 9 bases map to TRBD1. The CDR3 spans 14 residues. The V and J ends lost 4 bases and 7 bases, in that order; junction bases with no gene match: 5. Per the germline V gene, CDR1 is LNHNV and CDR2 is YYDKDF (reference sequence). The chain's CDR3 is CATSTRDRDNEQFF. CDR3 DNA sequence: TGTGCCACCAGCACCCGGGACAGGGATAATGAGCAGTTCTTC.

This clone was found many times. The chain carries TRBV2 and TRBJ1-4; unclear D gene. Germline CDR1 SNHLY, CDR2 FYNNEI. The CDR3 spans 13 residues. With 8 bases removed from V and 5 bases from J, the gap between germline ends came to 12 bases. CDR3 DNA sequence: TGTGCCAGCGAGGTCGAGCGGAATGAAAAACTGTTTTTT. As protein: CASEVERNEKLFF.

The CDR3 DNA reads TGCGCCAGCAGCCAAGGGGCTCACGGCAGGGGGCAGAGTTATGGCTACACCTTC. Translating gives CASSQGAHGRGQSYGYTF. This chain connects TRBV4-3 to TRBJ1-2; TRBD1 matches 8 bases. The J segment lost 5 bases and the V segment lost 1 base, leaving 15 bases of the junction unmatched. Germline assignment: CDR1 LGHNA and CDR2 YSLEER. There are 18 residues in the CDR3.

The CDR3: CAWSQGAEQPQHF. In nucleotides, the CDR3 is TGTGCCTGGAGTCAGGGGGCCGAGCAGCCCCAGCATTTT. The rearrangement joins TRBV30 to TRBJ1-5; 8 nucleotides agree with TRBD1. Germline V gene lookup returns CDR1 GTSNPN and CDR2 SVGIG (reference sequence). The CDR3 spans 13 residues. V was pared by 2 bases and J by 7 bases, with 4 bases of the junction left unmatched.

In its sample, this clone was seen a few times. The rearrangement links TRBV6-1 to TRBJ2-7; 8 nucleotides agree with TRBD1. The CDR3 has 14 amino acids. The ends lost 3 bases at V and 7 bases at J; junction bases unmatched: 8. Per the germline V gene, CDR1 is MNHNS and CDR2 is SASEGT. CDR3 nucleotide sequence: TGTGCCAGCAGTGAGTCAGGGGGCGGGTGGGAGCAGTACTTC. Residues: CASSESGGGWEQYF.

This rearrangement joins TRBV4-3 to TRBJ2-5; D ambiguous. The CDR3 runs 15 residues. Germline assignment: CDR1 LGHNA and CDR2 YSLEER. Trimming removed 0 bases at V and 3 bases at J, with 11 bases between. The CDR3 here is CASSQDGEPEETQYF. In DNA, the CDR3 is TGCGCCAGCAGCCAAGATGGAGAACCTGAAGAGACCCAGTACTTC.

In its sample, this clone was seen a few times. The chain recombines TRBV25-1 with TRBJ1-2, with D maybe TRBD1 (6 bases). The CDR3 has 14 residues. V lost 2 bases and J 7 bases, leaving 14 bases between the germline ends. Per germline, CDR1 MGHDK and CDR2 SYGVNS. This chain's CDR3 is CASSERGGYGGYTF. CDR3 coding DNA: TGTGCCAGCAGTGAACGCGGGGGCTACGGTGGCTACACCTTC.

This clone was counted a few times. The chain combines TRBV18 with TRBJ1-2, with D tentatively TRBD1 (6 bases). Trimming left V 5 bases short and J 2 bases short, with 12 bases between. The CDR3 covers 14 residues. CDR1 and CDR2 (germline): KGHSH, LQKENI. For the CDR3, the DNA is TGTGCCAGCTCAGCCAGACAGGAGAACTATGGCTACACCTTC. Its translation is CASSARQENYGYTF.

This chain links TRBV4-2 with TRBJ2-2; a weak D match, TRBD2 (5 bases). This CDR3 is 14 amino acids long. CDR1 LGHNA and CDR2 YNFKEQ come from the germline V gene. Trimming removed 3 bases at V and 9 bases at J, with 14 bases between. CDR3 bases: TGTGCCAGCAGCCAGGCGGACTTTGAGAGGGAGCTGTTTTTT. Protein product: CASSQADFERELFF.

The chain employs TRBV5-1 and TRBJ1-1; 8 bases agree with TRBD1. After removal of 4 bases from V and 3 bases from J, the junction contained 5 bases not matched to a gene. CDR1 SGHRS and CDR2 YFSETQ come from the germline V gene. There are 14 residues in the CDR3. The CDR3 coding sequence is TGCGCCAGCAGCCGCACAGGGGGGGACACTGAAGCTTTCTTT. Its protein is CASSRTGGDTEAFF. The variable domain in full, with the rest retrieved from reference TRBV5-1 and TRBJ1-1, is KAGVTQTPRYLIKTRGQQVTLSCSPISGHRSVSWYQQTPGQGLQFLFEYFSETQRNKGNFPGRFSGRQFSNSRSEMNVSTLELGDSALYLCASSRTGGDTEAFFGQGTRLTVV.

The V call is TRBV18, the J call TRBJ2-5, with D possibly matching TRBD2 (6 bases). V dropped 4 bases and J dropped 6 bases, with 18 bases sitting between them. This CDR3 spans 15 amino acids. Germline CDR1 and CDR2: KGHSH and LQKENI. The DNA for the CDR3 is TGTGCCAGCTCACACATTGACAAGGAGGGTAAGACCCAGTACTTC. Translation: CASSHIDKEGKTQYF.

In this sample, this clone turned up many times. The chain joins TRBV5-6 to TRBJ1-5; 9 bases are a match to TRBD1. In germline, CDR1 is SGHDT, CDR2 YYEEEE. CDR3 size: 14 residues. With V trimmed by 2 bases and J by 7 bases, 4 bases remained unmatched. CDR3 DNA sequence: TGTGCCAGCAGCTTAGGGACAGGGATCCAGCCCCAGCATTTT. This encodes CASSLGTGIQPQHF. Using reference TRBV5-6 and TRBJ1-5 for the parts outside the CDR3, the full variable domain is DAGVTQSPTHLIKTRGQQVTLRCSPKSGHDTVSWYQQALGQGPQFIFQYYEEEERQRGNFPDRFSGHQFPNYSSELNVNALLLGDSALYLCASSLGTGIQPQHFGDGTRLSIL.

This clone was seen a few times. The chain links TRBV21-1 to TRBJ2-7; the D call of TRBD2 is as the table states it, not checked on the DNA. TRBV21-1 is termed a pseudogene. CDR3 length: 17 amino acids. The CDR3 protein is CASSPRPKAGATYEQYF. CDR3 in DNA: TGTGCCAGCAGCCCCCGGCCAAAGGCGGGGGCAACCTACGAGCAGTACTTC.

V is TRBV18 and J is TRBJ1-1; a weak D match, TRBD1 (5 bases). In germline, CDR1 is KGHSH, CDR2 LQKENI. V was shortened by 3 bases and J by 2 bases, with 10 bases between the two germline ends. The CDR3 is made up of 14 amino acids. CDR3 coding DNA: TGTGCCAGCTCACCGGGACTGGTAAACACTGAAGCTTTCTTT. It codes for CASSPGLVNTEAFF.

Only a few counts were recorded for this clone. The V and J genes are TRBV19 and TRBJ1-1; the D gene is possibly TRBD1 (6 bases). The CDR3 is 12 amino acids. Germline V gene lookup returns CDR1 LNHDA and CDR2 SQIVND (reference sequence). The ends were cut back, 8 bases at V and 11 bases at J, with 18 bases in the middle. Here the CDR3 reads CASGPQGIVAFF. In DNA form, the CDR3 reads TGTGCCAGTGGACCGCAGGGGATCGTCGCTTTCTTT.

This clone was recorded a few times. This chain joins TRBV6-1 and TRBJ2-4; TRBD1 matches at 7 bases. Germline trimming cut 6 bases from V and 8 bases from J; bases unmatched to any gene: 7. The germline V gene has CDR1 MNHNS and CDR2 SASEGT. CDR3 length: 13 residues. CDR3: CASSPGTEDIQYF. CDR3 nucleotide sequence: TGTGCCAGCAGCCCCGGGACAGAGGACATTCAGTACTTC.

V usage is TRBV6-1 and J usage is TRBJ1-1, with D uncertain. This CDR3 comprises 14 residues. V was clipped by 2 bases and J by 0 bases, with 7 bases between them. CDR1 and CDR2 from the germline V gene are MNHNS and SASEGT. The CDR3: CASSEFVVNTEAFF. The CDR3 DNA follows: TGTGCCAGCAGTGAATTTGTAGTGAACACTGAAGCTTTCTTT.

This clone was found a few times. CDR3 in amino acids: CAWKVPGAPSYEQYF. The CDR3 DNA follows: TGTGCCTGGAAGGTCCCAGGGGCCCCGTCCTACGAGCAGTACTTC. The chain has TRBV30 and TRBJ2-7; a possible D gene is TRBD1 (6 bases). V was trimmed by 4 bases and J by 1 base, leaving 17 bases between them. The germline V gene encodes CDR1 GTSNPN and CDR2 SVGIG (reference sequence). The CDR3 spans 15 residues.

This clone was seen a few times. CDR3 region: CASSPPGYTNEKLFF. CDR3 nucleotide sequence: TGTGCCAGCAGTCCTCCGGGGTACACTAATGAAAAACTGTTTTTT. V is TRBV7-9 and J is TRBJ1-4, with D uncertain. The germline gives CDR1 SEHNR, CDR2 FQNEAQ (reference sequence). V was clipped by 6 bases and J by 2 bases, with 13 bases between them. The CDR3 has 15 amino acids. Complete variable domain (other parts from reference TRBV7-9 and TRBJ1-4): DTGVSQNPRHKITKRGQNVTFRCDPISEHNRLYWYRQTLGQGPEFLTYFQNEAQLEKSRLLSDRFSAERPKGSFSTLEIQRTEQGDSAMYLCASSPPGYTNEKLFFGSGTQLSVL.

Note on this clone: At the DNA level, this CDR3 is encoded by other sequences in the same sample as well. CDR3 residues: CASSVGTGGRYEQYF. CDR3 sequence (DNA): TGTGCCAGCAGCGTAGGAACAGGGGGGAGGTACGAGCAGTACTTC. This rearrangement joins TRBV9 to TRBJ2-7; 8 bases agree with TRBD1. The CDR3 sequence is 15 residues long. Trimming at V came to 0 bases and at J to 4 bases, leaving 6 bases not matched to a gene. The germline V gene has CDR1 SGDLS and CDR2 YYNGEE.

The chain employs TRBV30 and TRBJ1-1; the D gene is possibly TRBD1 (5 bases). V lost 3 bases to trimming and J lost 5 bases, with 7 bases between them. This CDR3 comprises 11 residues. Germline values: CDR1 GTSNPN, CDR2 SVGIG (reference sequence). CDR3: CAWRRGTEAFF. CDR3 nucleotides: TGTGCCTGGAGGCGGGGGACTGAAGCTTTCTTT. The whole variable domain, filled in from reference TRBV30 and TRBJ1-1, reads SQTIHQWPATLVQPVGSPLSLECTVEGTSNPNLYWYRQAAGRGLQLLFYSVGIGQISSEVPQNLSASRPQDRQFILSSKKLLLSDSGFYLCAWRRGTEAFFGQGTRLTVV.

This clone was counted ten times or more. The chain has TRBV30 and TRBJ1-5; 11 nucleotides match TRBD1. Germline V lookup: CDR1 GTSNPN, CDR2 SVGIG (reference sequence). Unmatched junction bases numbered 12, after V lost 1 base and J lost 4 bases. The CDR3 has 18 amino acids. CDR3 sequence (DNA): TGTGCCTGGAGTGCACCCCCGAGCGGGACAGGGGGAAATCAGCCCCAGCATTTT. Its translation: CAWSAPPSGTGGNQPQHF.

This clone was recorded a few times. The rearrangement joins TRBV30 to TRBJ1-5; the D gene is possibly TRBD1 (5 bases). Trimming left V 1 base short and J 5 bases short, with 9 bases between. The CDR3 loop spans 13 amino acids. CDR1 and CDR2 (germline): GTSNPN, SVGIG (reference sequence). As DNA, the CDR3 is TGTGCCTGGAGTGGGGGCGCGGATCAGCCCCAGCATTTT. Amino acid sequence: CAWSGGADQPQHF.